These 20 T cell receptor beta chains were all obtained from the same sample, sequenced in a study of T cell responses to AZD1222 COVID-19 vaccine. Generated by immunoSEQ multiplex PCR, the TCRdb table keeps only in-frame clones and is missing some. The table includes over 100,000 clones, approximately 89% detected once. The sample consisted of peripheral blood, taken on day 0 of AZD1222 vaccination. Source of these receptors: an adult in good health.

This sequence joins TRBV5-1 and TRBJ2-3; TRBD2 matches 7 bases. There are 14 residues in the CDR3. The germline gives CDR1 SGHRS, CDR2 YFSETQ. V lost 1 base, J lost 4 bases, and 3 bases stayed unmatched. Here the CDR3 reads CASSLPGGADTQYF. The CDR3 coding sequence is TGCGCCAGCAGCTTGCCGGGAGGCGCAGATACGCAGTATTTT.

The genes are TRBV19 and TRBJ2-5; D is unclear. Trimming stripped 0 bases from V and 2 bases from J, with 13 bases between. Per the germline V gene, CDR1 is LNHDA and CDR2 is SQIVND (reference sequence). This CDR3 has 16 residues. The CDR3 here is CASSIEAPPVQETQYF. Written as DNA, the CDR3 is TGTGCCAGTAGTATAGAGGCCCCTCCGGTGCAAGAGACCCAGTACTTC.

The chain is built from TRBV27 and TRBJ2-3; either TRBD1 or TRBD2 may supply D (5 bases each). The CDR3 is 14 residues long. Trimming removed 8 bases from V and 0 bases from J, with 12 bases in between. The V gene's germline CDR1 is MNHEY and CDR2 SMNVEV (reference sequence). The CDR3 nucleotides read TGTGCCAGCCGCTGGGGGTCTAGCACAGATACGCAGTATTTT. Translated: CASRWGSSTDTQYF.

As to this clone: This likely stems from a read error, as it lies one base from a far larger clone. The genes are TRBV25-1 and TRBJ1-1; D gene ambiguous. Trimming removed 8 bases at V and 1 base at J, with 2 bases between. The CDR3 contains 10 residues. Germline V gene lookup returns CDR1 MGHDK and CDR2 SYGVNS. The chain's CDR3 is CASGNTEAFF. CDR3 nucleotide sequence: TGTGCCAGCGGGAACACTGAAGCTTTCTTT.

The rearrangement uses TRBV7-9 and TRBJ2-1, with 8 bases matching TRBD2. V lost 7 bases and J lost 10; bases outside the gene matches: 12. The length of the CDR3 is 14 residues. Germline lookup yields CDR1 SEHNR and CDR2 FQNEAQ (reference sequence). DNA for the CDR3: TGTGCCAGCACGGTGACGGGGGGGCCGGGCGAGCAGTTCTTC. It encodes CASTVTGGPGEQFF.

This clone has just one count. The chain employs TRBV19 and TRBJ2-2; TRBD1 matches 7 bases. Trimming removed 1 base from V and 3 bases from J; junction bases left unmatched: 2. This CDR3 contains 15 residues. Germline lookup yields CDR1 LNHDA and CDR2 SQIVND (reference sequence). The CDR3 DNA reads as TGTGCCAGTAGTATAGGAACAGGGGACACCGGGGAGCTGTTTTTT. This translates into CASSIGTGDTGELFF.

The chain joins TRBV5-4 to TRBJ1-2; TRBD1 might be the D (5 bases). CDR1 is SGHNT, CDR2 YYREEE, per germline (reference sequence). V was cut by 3 bases and J by 6 bases, with 9 bases left in between. The CDR3 runs 12 residues. The CDR3 region has the DNA TGTGCCAGCAGCTGGGACGCAGATGGCTACACCTTC. It codes for CASSWDADGYTF. Looking up the rest from reference TRBV5-4 and TRBJ1-2 gives the full variable domain: ETGVTQSPTHLIKTRGQQVTLRCSSQSGHNTVSWYQQALGQGPQFIFQYYREEENGRGNFPPRFSGLQFPNYSSELNVNALELDDSALYLCASSWDADGYTFGSGTRLTVV.

This chain connects TRBV5-5 to TRBJ2-3; D call uncertain. V shed 0 bases and J shed 1 base, with 3 bases lying between them. There are 13 residues in the CDR3. The germline V gene encodes CDR1 SGHKS and CDR2 YYEKEE (reference sequence). The CDR3 reads CASSLARTDTQYF. The CDR3 DNA is TGTGCCAGCAGCTTGGCGCGCACAGATACGCAGTATTTT.

V usage is TRBV5-1 and J usage is TRBJ2-7; D call uncertain. V gave up 3 bases and J gave up 5 bases, with 15 bases separating them. Germline CDR1 SGHRS, CDR2 YFSETQ. The CDR3 runs to 14 residues. The CDR3 nucleotides read TGCGCCAGCAGCTCGGGCTGGACGAGTCACGAGCAGTACTTC. This codes for CASSSGWTSHEQYF.

The CDR3: CATSDGTGKAGYTF. The CDR3 DNA reads as TGTGCCACCAGTGATGGGACAGGGAAGGCTGGCTACACCTTC. The rearrangement joins TRBV24-1 to TRBJ1-2; TRBD1 aligns across 9 bases. The CDR3 runs to 14 residues. Germline assignment: CDR1 KGHDR and CDR2 SFDVKD. Unmatched junction bases numbered 5, after V lost 3 bases and J lost 7 bases.

The chain has TRBV27 and TRBJ1-2; 7 positions match TRBD1. CDR3 length: 15 residues. V dropped 5 bases and J dropped 2; count of bases not matched to a gene: 8. Per germline, CDR1 MNHEY and CDR2 SMNVEV (reference sequence). The CDR3 bases are TGTGCCAGCAGTCTAAAGACAGGGCTAAACTATGGCTACACCTTC. Translated: CASSLKTGLNYGYTF.

V is TRBV5-1 and J is TRBJ2-5; TRBD1 might be the D (5 bases). Germline CDR1 and CDR2: SGHRS and YFSETQ. V lost 0 bases and J 2 bases, leaving 8 bases between the germline ends. CDR3 length: 14 residues. The CDR3 reads CASSLGQSQETQYF. Written as DNA, the CDR3 is TGCGCCAGCAGCTTGGGACAGTCACAAGAGACCCAGTACTTC.

V usage is TRBV13 and J usage is TRBJ2-4; 7 bases are a match to TRBD2. The CDR3 loop spans 16 amino acids. Germline CDR1 is PRHDT and CDR2 is FYEKMQ (reference sequence). V was pared by 4 bases and J by 2 bases, with 8 bases of the junction left unmatched. The CDR3: CASSSKRGTSKNIQYF. CDR3 DNA sequence: TGTGCCAGCAGCTCTAAGCGGGGTACATCCAAAAACATTCAGTACTTC.

The CDR3 loop is CASSATGGSNQPQHF. The CDR3 bases are TGTGCCAGTAGTGCCACAGGGGGCAGCAATCAGCCCCAGCATTTT. The chain couples TRBV19 to TRBJ1-5, with 9 bases that match TRBD1. The CDR3 covers 15 residues. V shed 5 bases and J 1 base; nucleotides not matched to a gene: 3. Germline assignment: CDR1 LNHDA and CDR2 SQIVND (reference sequence).

This chain joins TRBV25-1 and TRBJ1-6, with 9 bases lining up with TRBD1. Germline lookup yields CDR1 MGHDK and CDR2 SYGVNS. This CDR3 region has 15 residues. V lost 8 bases and J lost 5; bases outside the gene matches: 7. The chain's CDR3 is CASPLTGGNNSPLHF. The DNA of the CDR3 is TGTGCCAGCCCGTTGACAGGGGGTAATAATTCACCCCTCCACTTT.

This clone showed up just once. This sequence joins TRBV12-5 and TRBJ1-5; 7 nucleotides align to TRBD1. CDR1 is LGHNT, CDR2 FRNRAP, per germline. There are 16 residues in the CDR3. The junction had 9 bases not matched to a gene; V was cut back by 4 bases and J by 3 bases. The CDR3 DNA reads TGTGCTAGTGGTTCAGGGACAGCCGGAGTCAATCAGCCCCAGCATTTT. Translated, it gives CASGSGTAGVNQPQHF.

V usage is TRBV30 and J usage is TRBJ1-4; D unresolved. The CDR3 is 11 residues long. Germline V gives CDR1 GTSNPN, CDR2 SVGIG (reference sequence). V lost 5 bases, J lost 8 bases, and 9 bases lay in between. The CDR3 is CAWASMEKLFF. The CDR3 nucleotides are TGTGCCTGGGCCTCTATGGAAAAACTGTTTTTT.

V and J are TRBV2 and TRBJ1-5, with D uncertain. Germline-derived CDR1 and CDR2 are SNHLY and FYNNEI. The V end lost 10 bases, the J end lost 1 base, and 11 bases lay between the germline ends. The CDR3 spans 13 residues. CDR3 sequence reads: CANSQGSNQPQHF. The CDR3, as DNA: TGTGCCAACTCTCAAGGGAGCAATCAGCCCCAGCATTTT. Full variable domain (remainder filled in from reference TRBV2 and TRBJ1-5): EPEVTQTPSHQVTQMGQEVILRCVPISNHLYFYWYRQILGQKVEFLVSFYNNEISEKSEIFDDQFSVERPDGSNFTLKIRSTKLEDSAMYFCANSQGSNQPQHFGDGTRLSIL.

V usage is TRBV25-1 and J usage is TRBJ1-2, with 9 bases that match TRBD1. The CDR3 sequence is 16 residues long. Germline V gives CDR1 MGHDK, CDR2 SYGVNS. J gave up 8 bases and V 3 bases, and 13 bases lay outside the gene matches. The CDR3 sequence is CASSDPRDREIYGYTF. The CDR3 DNA follows: TGTGCCAGCAGTGACCCCCGGGACAGGGAAATTTACGGCTACACCTTC.

This rearrangement joins TRBV7-9 to TRBJ1-2, with D hard to call. V shed 7 bases and J shed 1 base, with 16 bases lying between them. The CDR3 spans 15 residues. Germline assignment: CDR1 SEHNR and CDR2 FQNEAQ (reference sequence). The DNA for the CDR3 is TGTGCCAGCACCGCTCTCGAAGTCCTTAACTATGGCTACACCTTC. This gives the protein CASTALEVLNYGYTF. The full variable domain, its missing parts supplied by reference TRBV7-9 and TRBJ1-2, is DTGVSQNPRHKITKRGQNVTFRCDPISEHNRLYWYRQTLGQGPEFLTYFQNEAQLEKSRLLSDRFSAERPKGSFSTLEIQRTEQGDSAMYLCASTALEVLNYGYTFGSGTRLTVV.